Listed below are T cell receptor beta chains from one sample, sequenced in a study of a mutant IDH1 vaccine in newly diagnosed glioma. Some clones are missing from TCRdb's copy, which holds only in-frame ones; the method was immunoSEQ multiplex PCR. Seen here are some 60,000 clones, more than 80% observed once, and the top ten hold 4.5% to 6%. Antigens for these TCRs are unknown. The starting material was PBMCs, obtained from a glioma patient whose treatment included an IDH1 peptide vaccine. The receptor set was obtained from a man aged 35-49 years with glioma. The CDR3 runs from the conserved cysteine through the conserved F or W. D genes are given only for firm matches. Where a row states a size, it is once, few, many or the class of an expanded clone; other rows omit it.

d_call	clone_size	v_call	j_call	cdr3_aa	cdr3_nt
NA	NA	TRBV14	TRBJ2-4	CASSQAVIAKNIQYF	TGTGCCAGCAGCCAAGCGGTAATAGCCAAAAACATTCAGTACTTC
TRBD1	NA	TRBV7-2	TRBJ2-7	CASSPGQDPYEQYF	TGTGCCAGCAGCCCGGGACAGGACCCCTACGAGCAGTACTTC
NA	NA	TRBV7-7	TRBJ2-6	CASSPMSSGANVLTF	TGTGCTAGCAGCCCCATGAGCTCTGGGGCCAACGTCCTGACTTTC
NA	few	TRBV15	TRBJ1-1	CATSRDVGVGTEAFF	TGTGCCACCAGCAGAGATGTGGGGGTAGGAACTGAAGCTTTCTTT
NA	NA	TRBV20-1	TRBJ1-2	CSARAGHGYTF	TGCAGTGCTAGAGCCGGACATGGCTACACCTTC
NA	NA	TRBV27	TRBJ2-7	CASSFQGSYEQYF	TGTGCCAGCAGTTTCCAGGGCTCCTACGAGCAGTACTTC
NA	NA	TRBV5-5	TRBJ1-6	CASSLHLARTGSPLHF	TGTGCCAGCAGCTTACACCTGGCAAGGACGGGCTCACCCCTCCACTTT
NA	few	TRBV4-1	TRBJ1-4	CASSQAWEEKLFF	TGCGCCAGCAGCCAAGCGTGGGAGGAAAAACTGTTTTTT
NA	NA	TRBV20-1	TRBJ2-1	CSARDYNEQFF	TGCAGTGCTAGAGATTACAATGAGCAGTTCTTC
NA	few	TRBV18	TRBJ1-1	CASSPDLGGTEAFF	TGTGCCAGCTCACCCGACCTTGGGGGCACTGAAGCTTTCTTT
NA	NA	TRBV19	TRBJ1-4	CASSFRTATNEKLFF	TGTGCCAGTTCCTTTCGGACAGCAACTAATGAAAAACTGTTTTTT
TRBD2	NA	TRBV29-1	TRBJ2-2	CSVGVAGVTGELFF	TGCAGCGTTGGGGTAGCGGGAGTTACCGGGGAGCTGTTTTTT
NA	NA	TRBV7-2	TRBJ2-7	CASSSDYYEQYF	TGTGCCAGCAGCTCGGACTACTACGAGCAGTACTTC
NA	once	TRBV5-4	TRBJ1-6	CASRQTWAYNSPLHF	TGTGCCAGCAGGCAAACCTGGGCCTATAATTCACCCCTCCACTTT
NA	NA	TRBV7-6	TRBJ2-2	CASSPWPQGTGELFF	TGTGCCAGCAGCCCCTGGCCGCAGGGAACCGGGGAGCTGTTTTTT
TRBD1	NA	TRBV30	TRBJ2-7	CAWDRASYEQYF	TGTGCCTGGGACAGGGCTTCCTACGAGCAGTACTTC
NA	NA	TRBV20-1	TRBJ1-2	CSQGSPYGYTF	TGCAGCCAAGGGAGTCCCTATGGCTACACCTTC
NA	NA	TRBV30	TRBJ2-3	CAWDFTDTQYF	TGTGCCTGGGACTTCACAGATACGCAGTATTTT